Reported below is one T cell receptor beta chain. Its antigen is not identified. Time point noted: blood 4 weeks post-SBRT, at nephrectomy. Regarding treatment: 15 Gy SBRT to primary tumor, nephrectomy 4 weeks later. Nephrectomy followed 15 Gy stereotactic body radiation by 4 weeks. The patient's renal cell carcinoma had clear cell pathology. These data originate in a study of radiation and T cells in renal cell carcinoma. Study results and caveats: Top tumor clonotypes rose in blood 2 weeks post-radiation, then contracted.

The CDR3 extends over 14 amino acids. Only in-frame clones appear in the TCRdb table, and some are missing; sequencing was by immunoSEQ multiplex PCR. The profile shows over 90,000 clones, 84% of them singletons. The sample in question was blood, obtained from a patient whose treatment included radiotherapy and nephrectomy. The sequence was obtained from a man in his fifties or sixties with renal cell carcinoma. The J gene is TRBJ2-7, the V gene TRBV7-5; TRBD2, the D gene given by the table, was not confirmed from the DNA. TRBV7-5 is an annotated pseudogene. As DNA, the CDR3 is TGTGTCAGAAGTTGTGAGGTAGCTGGCGTCGAGCAGTACTTC. The encoded protein is CVRSCEVAGVEQYF.